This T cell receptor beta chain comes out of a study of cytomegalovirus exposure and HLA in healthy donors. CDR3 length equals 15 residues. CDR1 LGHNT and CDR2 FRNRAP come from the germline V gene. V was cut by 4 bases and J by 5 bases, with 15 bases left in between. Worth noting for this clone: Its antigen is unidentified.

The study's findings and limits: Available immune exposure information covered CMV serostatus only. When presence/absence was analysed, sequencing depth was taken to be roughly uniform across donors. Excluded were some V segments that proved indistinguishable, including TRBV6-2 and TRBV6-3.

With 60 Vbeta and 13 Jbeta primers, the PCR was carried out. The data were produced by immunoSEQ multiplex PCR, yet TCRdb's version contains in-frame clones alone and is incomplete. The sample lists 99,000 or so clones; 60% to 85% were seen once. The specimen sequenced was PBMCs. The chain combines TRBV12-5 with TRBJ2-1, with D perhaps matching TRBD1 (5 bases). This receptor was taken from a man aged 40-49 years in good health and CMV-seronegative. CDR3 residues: CASGYTGVFNNEQFF. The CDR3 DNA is TGTGCTAGTGGTTATACAGGAGTTTTTAACAATGAGCAGTTCTTC.